This TCR beta chain appears in the sequencing data of a study of cytomegalovirus exposure and HLA in healthy donors. This CDR3 contains 17 residues. Germline CDR1 reads MGHRA; CDR2 reads YSYEKL. V lost 0 bases and J 4 bases, leaving 16 bases between the germline ends. Clones were read by immunoSEQ multiplex PCR, and TCRdb kept only the in-frame ones, dropping some. The table lists 55,000 to 70,000 clones, 92% of them singletons. This chain links TRBV4-1 with TRBJ2-1; possibly TRBD1 for D (5 bases). Source material: PBMCs. The origin of this receptor is a man between 18 and 35 years old in good health and CMV-seropositive. The CDR3 DNA is TGCGCCAGCAGCCAAGAAGGGGCCCGGCTTTCTTACAATGAGCAGTTCTTC. Its translation is CASSQEGARLSYNEQFF.